This T cell receptor (beta chain) comes out of a study of T cells in Graves' hyperthyroidism and ophthalmopathy. Study observations and caveats: The majority of expanded thyroid clonotypes above 0.001 also appeared in blood.

Many counts were recorded for this clonotype. What it binds is not known. J gave up 3 bases and V 2 bases, and 4 bases lay outside the gene matches. The CDR3 sequence is 16 residues long. From germline, CDR1 is MGHDK and CDR2 SYGVNS. What was amplified from RNA transcripts were TCR beta CDR3 regions. First-round RT-PCR of the TCR CDR3 relied on the HTBI primer set. One entry per CDR3 protein results from TCRdb running MiXCR on the multiplex PCR reads. The sample yields approximately 100,000 distinct CDR3 sequences, around 42% seen once. V usage is TRBV25-1 and J usage is TRBJ2-7; 13 bases are shared with TRBD2. Sample: peripheral blood or thyroid tissue (not recorded which). The sequence derives from a woman aged 25 to 45 with Graves' hyperthyroidism. The CDR3 region has the DNA TGTGCCAGCAGTGAACCCGGGACTAGCGGGGTCTACGAGCAGTACTTC. It codes for CASSEPGTSGVYEQYF.